One and the same sample provided the 6 T cell receptor beta chains below, sequenced in a study of blood T cell repertoires in COVID-19. Using immunoSEQ multiplex PCR, the repertoire was profiled, and TCRdb retains in-frame clones only, with some absent. The data hold about 150,000 clones, with more than 75% observed a single time. Material for sequencing was peripheral blood. These receptors were collected from a man aged 80 or over with acute or convalescent COVID-19.

This clone has a single count. The chain has TRBV25-1 and TRBJ2-7; TRBD2 matches at 10 bases. This CDR3 spans 15 amino acids. Trimming took 3 bases from V and 2 from J; bases not matched to a gene: 4. Germline V gives CDR1 MGHDK, CDR2 SYGVNS. CDR3 DNA: TGTGCCAGCAGTGACACTAGCGGGGTTACCTACGAGCAGTACTTC. This sequence encodes CASSDTSGVTYEQYF.

Concerning this clone: The conserved closing phenylalanine or tryptophan is absent in this CDR3, likely reflecting a read error. The DNA is left out, because the CDR3 cannot be placed on it with certainty; the CDR3 is given as TCRdb lists it. V usage is TRBV3-1 (or the pseudogene TRBV3-2) and J usage is TRBJ1-2. Germline V CDR1 and CDR2: LGHDT, YNNKEL (reference sequence). The CDR3 has 11 amino acids, counting both end residues. The CDR3: CASSQVHCREP.

The chain carries TRBV19 and TRBJ2-5; 9 positions match TRBD2. Germline V gene sequence: CDR1 LNHDA, CDR2 SQIVND (reference sequence). With V trimmed by 7 bases and J by 10 bases, 13 bases remained unmatched. This CDR3 is 14 amino acids long. The DNA for the CDR3 is TGTGCCAGTACCCCTGGCGGGGGGGCGGCAATCCAGTACTTC. Its protein product is CASTPGGGAAIQYF.

The gene calls are TRBV5-1 and TRBJ2-7, with TRBD1 as a possible D gene (5 bases). Between the trimmed V and J ends, which lost 0 bases and 5 bases, there was a span of 12 bases. The CDR3 loop spans 14 amino acids. CDR1 and CDR2 (germline): SGHRS, YFSETQ. CDR3 sequence: CASSLGTQGDEQYF. For the CDR3, the DNA is TGCGCCAGCAGCTTGGGGACCCAGGGTGACGAGCAGTACTTC.

With regard to this clone: Sequence at one end of the junction differs from germline and may be a read error. The chain links TRBV7-7 to TRBJ1-6; D possibly corresponds to TRBD1 (6 bases). CDR3 size: 16 residues. Germline loops: CDR1 SSHAT, CDR2 FNYEAQ (reference sequence). In DNA form, the CDR3 reads TGTGCTAGCAGCTCCCCCCGGGACACTTATAATTCACCCCTCCACTTT. Residues: CASSSPRDTYNSPLHF.

V and J are TRBV19 and TRBJ1-5; no clear D gene. The CDR3 sequence is 14 residues long. Trimming pared 3 bases from V and 1 base from J, leaving 7 bases between. Germline CDR1 is LNHDA and CDR2 is SQIVND (reference sequence). CDR3 coding DNA: TGTGCCAGTAGTATGCGGGGAAGCAATCAGCCCCAGCATTTT. This sequence encodes CASSMRGSNQPQHF.